This T cell receptor beta chain was found in a study of blood T cell repertoires in COVID-19. Whole-study context: Acute and convalescent COVID-19 samples came from the United States, Italy and Spain. From T cells, B-cell-depleted T cells, or PBMCs came the material, which was cDNA or gDNA.

Study processing details: Nucleated cell number was recorded as an estimate derived from reference gene primer amplification. Profiled with immunoSEQ multiplex PCR; TCRdb holds only in-frame clones, not every one. V and J calls and clone size are those listed in that table; D and trimming were worked out from the DNA. The data contain under 200,000 clones, 86% of them seen just once; the ten biggest clones take up around 0.99%. Trimming cost V 5 bases and J 4 bases; bases outside gene matches: 12. CDR1 and CDR2 (germline): SGHTA, FQGNSA. This CDR3 spans 18 amino acids. The clonotype was recovered from a young man with acute or convalescent COVID-19. Sequenced material: peripheral blood. J is TRBJ2-1 and V is TRBV7-2; 12 bases are shared with TRBD2. The CDR3 sequence is CASSAGLAGSPYYNEQFF. Here the CDR3 DNA reads TGTGCCAGCAGCGCAGGACTAGCGGGATCCCCTTATTACAATGAGCAGTTCTTC.